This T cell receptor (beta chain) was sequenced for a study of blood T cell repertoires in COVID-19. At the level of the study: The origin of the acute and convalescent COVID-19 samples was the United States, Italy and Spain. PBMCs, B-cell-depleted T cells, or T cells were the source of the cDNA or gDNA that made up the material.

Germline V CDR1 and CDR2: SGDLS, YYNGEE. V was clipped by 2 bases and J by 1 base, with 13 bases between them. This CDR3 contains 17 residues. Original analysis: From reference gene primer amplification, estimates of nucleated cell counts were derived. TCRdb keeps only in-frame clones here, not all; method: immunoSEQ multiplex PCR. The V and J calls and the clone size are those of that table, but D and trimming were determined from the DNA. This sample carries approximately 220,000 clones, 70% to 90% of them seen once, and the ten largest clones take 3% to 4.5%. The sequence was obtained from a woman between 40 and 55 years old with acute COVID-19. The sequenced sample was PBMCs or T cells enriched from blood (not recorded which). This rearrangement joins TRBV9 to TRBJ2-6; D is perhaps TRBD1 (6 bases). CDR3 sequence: CASSVGQLRSGANVLTF. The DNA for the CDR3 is TGTGCCAGCAGCGTTGGACAGCTTAGGTCTGGGGCCAACGTCCTGACTTTC.